The 16 T cell receptor beta chains in this list originate from one sample, sequenced in a study of beta chain features in type 1 diabetes. Expressed TCRB transcripts got sequenced, as all isolated RNA was reverse transcribed. Profiling relied on immunoSEQ multiplex PCR, and the TCRdb table lists in-frame clones only, not all of them. The repertoire holds 150,000 to 190,000 clones, with about 8.5% as singletons. What was sequenced was central memory CD4+ T cells from blood. These receptors all come from a man in his late teens or twenties in good health.

This clone was detected only once. V is TRBV5-1 and J is TRBJ2-5; D is uncertain. The CDR3 runs 14 residues. Germline CDR1 and CDR2: SGHRS and YFSETQ. Trimming removed 0 bases at V and 2 bases at J, with 8 bases between. The CDR3 loop is CASSLVANQETQYF. In DNA, the CDR3 is TGCGCCAGCAGCTTGGTCGCTAATCAAGAGACCCAGTACTTC.

This clone was seen more than once but under ten times. This chain connects TRBV18 to TRBJ2-5; 9 bases are shared with TRBD1. The junction had 9 bases not matched to a gene; V was cut back by 5 bases and J by 5 bases. In germline, CDR1 is KGHSH, CDR2 LQKENI. CDR3 length equals 15 residues. Here the CDR3 reads CASSVGQGRRETQYF. The CDR3 coding sequence is TGTGCCAGCTCAGTTGGACAGGGGCGCCGGGAGACCCAGTACTTC.

The V and J genes are TRBV11-2 and TRBJ1-2; D might be TRBD1 (5 bases). CDR1 and CDR2 (germline): SGHAT, FQNNGV. V lost 6 bases and J lost 5, with 22 bases in between. The CDR3 is 16 amino acids. The CDR3, as DNA: TGTGCCAGCAGTAATGTGGGGGGAAATACAGCGTATGGCTACACCTTC. Translating gives CASSNVGGNTAYGYTF.

This clone was observed a handful of times. V gene TRBV2 combines with J gene TRBJ2-5, with D perhaps TRBD2 (5 bases). This CDR3 spans 12 amino acids. Germline CDR1 and CDR2: SNHLY and FYNNEI. V shed 7 bases and J shed 11 bases, with 17 bases lying between them. CDR3 amino acids: CASNWRRGVQYF. DNA for the CDR3: TGTGCCAGCAACTGGAGGAGAGGTGTTCAGTACTTC.

To note about this clone: Other DNA sequences in this specimen translate into the identical CDR3. The gene calls are TRBV5-4 and TRBJ2-3; 15 bases line up with TRBD2. Unmatched junction bases numbered 4, after V lost 2 bases and J lost 6 bases. The germline V gene has CDR1 SGHNT and CDR2 YYREEE (reference sequence). The CDR3 has 16 amino acids. The CDR3 sequence: CASSFGLAGGGDTQYF. CDR3 coding DNA: TGTGCCAGCAGCTTTGGACTAGCGGGAGGGGGGGATACGCAGTATTTT.

The chain has TRBV7-2 and TRBJ2-7; D is perhaps TRBD2 (5 bases). Deletions cut 1 base from V and 2 bases from J, with 12 bases between. The CDR3 runs 15 residues. The germline gives CDR1 SGHTA, CDR2 FQGNSA. Here the CDR3 reads CASSLGGSVAYEQYF. The DNA of the CDR3 is TGTGCCAGCAGCTTAGGGGGTAGCGTAGCCTACGAGCAGTACTTC. The full variable domain, in which reference TRBV7-2 and TRBJ2-7 provide the parts outside the CDR3, is GAGVSQSPSNKVTEKGKDVELRCDPISGHTALYWYRQSLGQGLEFLIYFQGNSAPDKSGLPSDRFSAERTGGSVSTLTIQRTQQEDSAVYLCASSLGGSVAYEQYFGPGTRLTVT.

V and J are TRBV7-3 and TRBJ1-2; 8 nucleotides line up with TRBD1. This CDR3 comprises 16 residues. V lost 4 bases to trimming and J lost 7 bases; unmatched junction nucleotides: 14. Germline CDR1 SGHTA, CDR2 FQGTGA. The CDR3 sequence is CASSSFAPGTGGGYTF. CDR3 nucleotides: TGTGCCAGCAGCTCCTTCGCCCCCGGAACAGGGGGTGGCTACACCTTC.

This clone was recorded a few times. CDR3 region: CASSRDSNYGYTF. CDR3 nucleotides: TGTGCCAGCAGCCGGGACAGCAACTATGGCTACACCTTC. The V and J genes are TRBV5-4 and TRBJ1-2; 7 bases agree with TRBD1. Trimming removed 4 bases from V and 2 bases from J; junction bases left unmatched: 2. This CDR3 is built from 13 residues. Germline CDR1 is SGHNT and CDR2 is YYREEE (reference sequence).

This rearrangement joins TRBV4-1 to TRBJ2-1, with TRBD2 matching 9 bases. The ends lost 1 base at V and 5 bases at J; junction bases unmatched: 6. Germline V gene data show CDR1 as MGHRA and CDR2 as YSYEKL. The CDR3 spans 16 residues. Here the CDR3 DNA reads TGCGCCAGCAGCCAAGGTCGACTAGCGGTCGACAATGAGCAGTTCTTC. Protein product: CASSQGRLAVDNEQFF.

This chain joins TRBV7-3 and TRBJ1-3; no clear D. V lost 5 bases and J lost 4, with 15 bases in between. Germline V lookup: CDR1 SGHTA, CDR2 FQGTGA. There are 15 residues in the CDR3. The CDR3 DNA sequence: TGTGCCAGCAGCCCCTCAGGCCCGCCGGGAAACACCATATATTTT. This codes for CASSPSGPPGNTIYF.

The chain has TRBV7-2 and TRBJ1-1; no clear D gene. The CDR3 has 14 residues. V was pared by 2 bases and J by 1 base, with 8 bases between. In germline, CDR1 is SGHTA, CDR2 FQGNSA. CDR3 loop: CASSLSSENTEAFF. The CDR3 DNA reads as TGTGCCAGCAGCTTATCCTCAGAGAACACTGAAGCTTTCTTT.

This chain uses TRBV30 with TRBJ2-7; 9 bases align to TRBD1. CDR1 GTSNPN and CDR2 SVGIG come from the germline V gene (reference sequence). J gave up 2 bases and V 4 bases, and 6 bases lay outside the gene matches. CDR3 length: 14 amino acids. The CDR3 coding sequence is TGTGCCTGGATACGGCGACAGGGGGCCTACGAGCAGTACTTC. Translation: CAWIRRQGAYEQYF.

The gene calls are TRBV6-4 and TRBJ1-2, with TRBD1 as a possible D gene (5 bases). Trimming cost V 6 bases and J 0 bases, with 11 bases left between them. Germline assignment: CDR1 MRHNA and CDR2 SNTAGT. The CDR3 is made up of 14 amino acids. The CDR3 here is CASRKSGANYGYTF. The CDR3 nucleotides read TGTGCCAGCAGGAAGTCGGGGGCTAACTATGGCTACACCTTC.

This clone was recorded a few times. The J gene is TRBJ2-2, the V gene TRBV5-1; D is perhaps TRBD2 (5 bases). Germline V gives CDR1 SGHRS, CDR2 YFSETQ. With 3 bases removed from V and 8 bases from J, the gap between germline ends came to 8 bases. The CDR3 loop spans 12 amino acids. The CDR3 region is CASSSEGGELFF. The CDR3 nucleotides are TGCGCCAGCAGCTCCGAGGGTGGGGAGCTGTTTTTT. The entire variable domain, with the rest obtained from reference TRBV5-1 and TRBJ2-2, is as follows: KAGVTQTPRYLIKTRGQQVTLSCSPISGHRSVSWYQQTPGQGLQFLFEYFSETQRNKGNFPGRFSGRQFSNSRSEMNVSTLELGDSALYLCASSSEGGELFFGEGSRLTVL.

The V gene is TRBV4-2, the J gene TRBJ1-3; 9 bases are shared with TRBD1. CDR1 LGHNA and CDR2 YNFKEQ come from the germline V gene. The CDR3 length is 16 residues. Trimming at V came to 4 bases and at J to 4 bases, leaving 8 bases not matched to a gene. The CDR3 region has the DNA TGTGCCAGCAGCCTACGGGACAGGGACCCAGGAAACACCATATATTTT. Protein: CASSLRDRDPGNTIYF.

This clone has only a few counts. The rearrangement joins TRBV19 to TRBJ2-6, with D perhaps TRBD2 (6 bases). Between the trimmed V and J ends, which lost 7 bases and 0 bases, there was a span of 19 bases. The germline V gene has CDR1 LNHDA and CDR2 SQIVND (reference sequence). This CDR3 is 18 amino acids long. This chain's CDR3 is CASIAWRAPVSGANVLTF. The CDR3 bases are TGTGCCAGTATAGCTTGGAGGGCGCCGGTCTCTGGGGCCAACGTCCTGACTTTC.